These T cell receptor beta chains were read from a single sample in a study of cytomegalovirus exposure and HLA in healthy donors. Profiling relied on immunoSEQ multiplex PCR, and the TCRdb table lists in-frame clones only, not all of them. The table lists about 150,000 clones, around 82% of them singletons. Sequenced sample: PBMCs. All receptors derive from a woman aged 40 to 49 in good health and CMV-seropositive. The CDR3 runs from the conserved cysteine through the conserved F or W. The D gene is left open where the match is weak. Clone size, where shown, is once, few, many, or a class for clones that have expanded.

V gene: TRBV2
clone size: .
J gene: TRBJ2-2
D gene: TRBD2
CDR3 length: 16
CDR3 protein: CASSPEAGTNTGELFF
CDR3 DNA: TGTGCCAGCAGTCCAGAAGCGGGGACGAACACCGGGGAGCTGTTTTTT

V gene: TRBV6-5
clone size: .
J gene: TRBJ2-3
D gene: .
CDR3 length: 14
CDR3 protein: CASGGAVPTDTQYF
CDR3 DNA: TGTGCCAGCGGCGGAGCGGTCCCCACAGATACGCAGTATTTT

V gene: TRBV6-5
clone size: .
J gene: TRBJ2-1
D gene: .
CDR3 length: 15
CDR3 protein: CASRRGRSTYNEQFF
CDR3 DNA: TGTGCCAGCCGAAGAGGGCGCTCTACCTACAATGAGCAGTTCTTC

V gene: TRBV5-1
clone size: .
J gene: TRBJ2-3
D gene: TRBD1
CDR3 length: 15
CDR3 protein: CASRKEGQGTDTQYF
CDR3 DNA: TGCGCCAGCAGAAAGGAGGGACAGGGAACAGATACGCAGTATTTT

V gene: TRBV18
clone size: .
J gene: TRBJ1-2
D gene: TRBD1
CDR3 length: 13
CDR3 protein: CASSPTGGAGYTF
CDR3 DNA: TGTGCCAGCTCACCAACAGGGGGCGCTGGCTACACCTTC

V gene: TRBV28
clone size: .
J gene: TRBJ2-2
D gene: .
CDR3 length: 13
CDR3 protein: CASSLLRAGELFF
CDR3 DNA: TGTGCCAGCAGTTTATTGAGGGCCGGGGAGCTGTTTTTT

V gene: TRBV30
clone size: .
J gene: TRBJ2-2
D gene: .
CDR3 length: 12
CDR3 protein: CAWSVGVGELFF
CDR3 DNA: TGTGCCTGGAGTGTAGGGGTCGGGGAGCTGTTTTTT

V gene: TRBV7-7
clone size: .
J gene: TRBJ2-1
D gene: TRBD2
CDR3 length: 15
CDR3 protein: CASSLGLASYNEQFF
CDR3 DNA: TGTGCTAGCAGCCTTGGACTAGCGTCCTACAATGAGCAGTTCTTC

V gene: TRBV6-5
clone size: .
J gene: TRBJ2-1
D gene: .
CDR3 length: 16
CDR3 protein: CASSYMGTGSYNEQFF
CDR3 DNA: TGTGCCAGCAGTTACATGGGGACTGGGTCCTACAATGAGCAGTTCTTC

V gene: TRBV5-1
clone size: few
J gene: TRBJ2-1
D gene: .
CDR3 length: 13
CDR3 protein: CASSLALGGEQFF
CDR3 DNA: TGCGCCAGCAGCTTGGCCCTGGGGGGTGAGCAGTTCTTC

V gene: TRBV30
clone size: .
J gene: TRBJ2-6
D gene: .
CDR3 length: 19
CDR3 protein: CAWARDRITGVSGANVLTF
CDR3 DNA: TGTGCCTGGGCCCGGGACCGGATCACGGGAGTCTCTGGGGCCAACGTCCTGACTTTC

V gene: TRBV5-4
clone size: .
J gene: TRBJ1-1
D gene: TRBD1
CDR3 length: 16
CDR3 protein: CASSLSPTGGSSEAFF
CDR3 DNA: TGTGCCAGCAGCTTGTCCCCGACAGGGGGATCGTCTGAAGCTTTCTTT

V gene: TRBV7-9
clone size: .
J gene: TRBJ1-1
D gene: TRBD1
CDR3 length: 14
CDR3 protein: CASRLQGANTEAFF
CDR3 DNA: TGTGCCAGCAGACTACAGGGGGCGAACACTGAAGCTTTCTTT

V gene: TRBV5-1
clone size: once
J gene: TRBJ2-5
D gene: TRBD1
CDR3 length: 15
CDR3 protein: CASSPGQRNGETQYF
CDR3 DNA: TGCGCCAGCAGCCCGGGACAGCGAAATGGGGAGACCCAGTACTTC

V gene: TRBV18
clone size: few
J gene: TRBJ1-2
D gene: .
CDR3 length: 16
CDR3 protein: CASSLKLDRVNYGYTF
CDR3 DNA: TGTGCCAGCTCCCTCAAGCTAGACAGAGTCAACTATGGCTACACCTTC

V gene: TRBV27
clone size: .
J gene: TRBJ1-2
D gene: TRBD1
CDR3 length: 13
CDR3 protein: CASSYGQGDGYTF
CDR3 DNA: TGTGCCAGCAGTTACGGACAGGGTGACGGCTACACCTTC

V gene: TRBV7-8
clone size: .
J gene: TRBJ2-1
D gene: .
CDR3 length: 15
CDR3 protein: CASSAVGQPFDEQFF
CDR3 DNA: TGTGCCAGCAGCGCAGTCGGACAGCCCTTTGATGAGCAGTTCTTC

V gene: TRBV6-7
clone size: .
J gene: TRBJ2-7
D gene: TRBD1
CDR3 length: 15
CDR3 protein: CASSYHRTGDPQQYF
CDR3 DNA: TGTGCCAGCAGTTACCACAGAACAGGGGACCCCCAGCAGTACTTC

V gene: TRBV13
clone size: .
J gene: TRBJ1-1
D gene: .
CDR3 length: 16
CDR3 protein: CASSLKTGWTNTEAFF
CDR3 DNA: TGTGCCAGCAGCTTAAAAACAGGGTGGACGAACACTGAAGCTTTCTTT

V gene: TRBV5-1
clone size: few
J gene: TRBJ2-7
D gene: TRBD1
CDR3 length: 15
CDR3 protein: CASSRGGTGPYEQYF
CDR3 DNA: TGCGCCAGCAGCAGGGGGGGGACAGGGCCCTACGAGCAGTACTTC

V gene: TRBV19
clone size: .
J gene: TRBJ2-7
D gene: .
CDR3 length: 14
CDR3 protein: CASSIMVRGYEQYF
CDR3 DNA: TGTGCCAGTAGTATTATGGTACGGGGGTACGAGCAGTACTTC

V gene: TRBV13
clone size: .
J gene: TRBJ2-7
D gene: TRBD1
CDR3 length: 17
CDR3 protein: CASSLGGSGQGPYEQYF
CDR3 DNA: TGTGCCAGCAGCTTAGGCGGTTCGGGACAGGGTCCCTACGAGCAGTACTTC

V gene: TRBV5-1
clone size: .
J gene: TRBJ2-7
D gene: .
CDR3 length: 14
CDR3 protein: CASSLAGTTYEQYF
CDR3 DNA: TGCGCCAGCAGCTTGGCGGGGACAACCTACGAGCAGTACTTC

V gene: TRBV5-6
clone size: once
J gene: TRBJ2-3
D gene: TRBD2
CDR3 length: 18
CDR3 protein: CASSAPSWPSGSTDTQYF
CDR3 DNA: TGTGCCAGCAGCGCCCCCTCCTGGCCTAGCGGGTCCACAGATACGCAGTATTTT

V gene: TRBV20-1
clone size: .
J gene: TRBJ2-5
D gene: .
CDR3 length: 11
CDR3 protein: CSARTTETQYF
CDR3 DNA: TGCAGTGCAAGGACTACAGAGACCCAGTACTTC

V gene: TRBV7-6
clone size: once
J gene: TRBJ1-1
D gene: .
CDR3 length: 14
CDR3 protein: CASSLVTGDTEAFF
CDR3 DNA: TGTGCCAGCAGCTTAGTCACAGGCGACACTGAAGCTTTCTTT

V gene: TRBV18
clone size: .
J gene: TRBJ1-4
D gene: .
CDR3 length: 14
CDR3 protein: CASSSQGINEKLFF
CDR3 DNA: TGTGCCAGCTCATCCCAGGGAATTAATGAAAAACTGTTTTTT

V gene: TRBV23-1
clone size: .
J gene: TRBJ2-1
D gene: TRBD2
CDR3 length: 24
CDR3 protein: CASSQSTRQRAGTSGSPDYNEQFF
CDR3 DNA: TGCGCCAGCAGTCAATCCACCAGACAAAGGGCCGGGACTAGCGGGAGTCCGGACTACAATGAGCAGTTCTTC

V gene: TRBV10-3
clone size: .
J gene: TRBJ2-7
D gene: TRBD2
CDR3 length: 15
CDR3 protein: CAISFLRGGSYEQYF
CDR3 DNA: TGTGCCATCAGTTTCCTACGCGGGGGGAGCTACGAGCAGTACTTC